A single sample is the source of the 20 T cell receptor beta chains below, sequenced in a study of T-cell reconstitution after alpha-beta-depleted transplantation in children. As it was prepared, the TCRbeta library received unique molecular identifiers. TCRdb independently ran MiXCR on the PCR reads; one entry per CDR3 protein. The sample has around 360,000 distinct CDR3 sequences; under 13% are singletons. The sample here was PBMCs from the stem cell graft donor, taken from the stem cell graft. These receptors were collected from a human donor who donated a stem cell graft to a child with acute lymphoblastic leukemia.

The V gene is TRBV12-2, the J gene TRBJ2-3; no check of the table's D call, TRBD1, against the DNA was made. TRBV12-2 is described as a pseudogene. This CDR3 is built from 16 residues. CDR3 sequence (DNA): TGTGCAAGTCGCTCCGCCTCCGGGACAGGGGACGATACGCAGTATTTT. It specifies CASRSASGTGDDTQYF.

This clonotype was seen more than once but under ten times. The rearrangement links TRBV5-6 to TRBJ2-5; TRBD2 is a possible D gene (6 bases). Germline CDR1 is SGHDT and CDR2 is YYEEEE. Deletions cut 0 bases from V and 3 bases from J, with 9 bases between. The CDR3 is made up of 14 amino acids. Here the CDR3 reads CASSLGAGKETQYF. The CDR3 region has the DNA TGTGCCAGCAGCTTGGGGGCGGGAAAAGAGACCCAGTACTTC. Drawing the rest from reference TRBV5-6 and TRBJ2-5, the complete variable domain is DAGVTQSPTHLIKTRGQQVTLRCSPKSGHDTVSWYQQALGQGPQFIFQYYEEEERQRGNFPDRFSGHQFPNYSSELNVNALLLGDSALYLCASSLGAGKETQYFGPGTRLLVL.

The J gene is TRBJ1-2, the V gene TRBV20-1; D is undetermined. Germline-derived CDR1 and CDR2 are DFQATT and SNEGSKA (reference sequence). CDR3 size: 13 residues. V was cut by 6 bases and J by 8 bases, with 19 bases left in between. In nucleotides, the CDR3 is TGCAGTGCCGCCACTCCGACCCCGAAGGGCTACACCTTC. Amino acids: CSAATPTPKGYTF.

The CDR3 sequence is CASGWGLNTEAFF. DNA of the CDR3: TGTGCCAGCGGGTGGGGGTTGAACACTGAAGCTTTCTTT. J is TRBJ1-1 and V is TRBV2; D is perhaps TRBD1 (5 bases). V lost 8 bases and J 0 bases, leaving 10 bases between the germline ends. The CDR3 spans 13 residues. Germline V gives CDR1 SNHLY, CDR2 FYNNEI.

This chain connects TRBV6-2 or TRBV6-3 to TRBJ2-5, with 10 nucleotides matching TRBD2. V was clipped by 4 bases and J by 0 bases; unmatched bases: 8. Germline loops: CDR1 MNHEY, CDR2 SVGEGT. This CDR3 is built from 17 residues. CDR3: CASSWSGTSVNQETQYF. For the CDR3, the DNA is TGTGCCAGCAGTTGGTCCGGGACTAGCGTAAACCAAGAGACCCAGTACTTC.

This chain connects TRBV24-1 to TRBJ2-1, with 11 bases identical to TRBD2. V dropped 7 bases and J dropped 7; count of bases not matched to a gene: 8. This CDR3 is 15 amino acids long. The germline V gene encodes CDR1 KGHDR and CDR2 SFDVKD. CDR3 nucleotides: TGTGCCACCAGGGGTAGCGGGAGGGCCACAAATGAGCAGTTCTTC. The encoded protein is CATRGSGRATNEQFF.

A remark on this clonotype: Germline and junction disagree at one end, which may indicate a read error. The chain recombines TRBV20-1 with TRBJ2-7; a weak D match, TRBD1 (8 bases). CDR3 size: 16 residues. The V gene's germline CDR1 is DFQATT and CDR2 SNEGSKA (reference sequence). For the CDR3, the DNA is TGCATTGCTAGACTCCCGGGAGGACAGGGCTCCCACGAGCAGTACTTC. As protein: CIARLPGGQGSHEQYF.

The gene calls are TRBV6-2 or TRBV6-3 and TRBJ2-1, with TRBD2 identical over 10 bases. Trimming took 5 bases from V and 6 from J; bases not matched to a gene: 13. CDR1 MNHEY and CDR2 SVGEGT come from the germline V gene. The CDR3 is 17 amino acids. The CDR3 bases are TGTGCCAGCAGTATAGGACCGGGACTAGCGATATTCAATGAGCAGTTCTTC. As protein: CASSIGPGLAIFNEQFF.

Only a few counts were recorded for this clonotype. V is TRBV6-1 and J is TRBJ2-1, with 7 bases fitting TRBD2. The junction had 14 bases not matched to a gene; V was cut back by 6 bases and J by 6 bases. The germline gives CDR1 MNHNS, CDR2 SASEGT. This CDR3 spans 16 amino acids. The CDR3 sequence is CASRRRRGGSTNEQFF. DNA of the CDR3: TGTGCCAGCAGACGACGAAGGGGCGGGAGTACCAATGAGCAGTTCTTC.

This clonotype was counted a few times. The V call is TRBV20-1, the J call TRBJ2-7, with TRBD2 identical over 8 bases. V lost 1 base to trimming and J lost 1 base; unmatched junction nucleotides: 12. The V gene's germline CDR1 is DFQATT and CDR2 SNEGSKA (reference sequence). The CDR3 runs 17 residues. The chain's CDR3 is CSARAMTPGTSSYEQYF. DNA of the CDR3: TGCAGTGCTAGAGCAATGACTCCCGGGACTAGTTCCTACGAGCAGTACTTC.

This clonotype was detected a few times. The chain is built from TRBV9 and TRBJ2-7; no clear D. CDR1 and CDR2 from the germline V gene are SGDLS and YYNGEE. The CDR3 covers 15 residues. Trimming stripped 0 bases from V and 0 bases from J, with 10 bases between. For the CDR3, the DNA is TGTGCCAGCAGCGTAGGAACCTTGAGCTCCTACGAGCAGTACTTC. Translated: CASSVGTLSSYEQYF.

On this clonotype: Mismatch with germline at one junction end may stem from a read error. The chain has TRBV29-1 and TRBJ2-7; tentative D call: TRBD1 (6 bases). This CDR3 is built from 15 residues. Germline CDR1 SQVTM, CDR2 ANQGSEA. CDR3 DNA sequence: TGCAGCGCTGAAACAGGCGCCAGGGGTAGCTACGAGCAGTACTTC. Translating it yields CSAETGARGSYEQYF.

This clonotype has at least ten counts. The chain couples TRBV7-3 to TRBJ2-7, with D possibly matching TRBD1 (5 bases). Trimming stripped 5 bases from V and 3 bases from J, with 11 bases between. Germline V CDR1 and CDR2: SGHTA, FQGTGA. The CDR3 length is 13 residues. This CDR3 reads CASSQGSYYEQYF. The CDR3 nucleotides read TGTGCCAGCAGCCAGGGATCCTACTACGAGCAGTACTTC.

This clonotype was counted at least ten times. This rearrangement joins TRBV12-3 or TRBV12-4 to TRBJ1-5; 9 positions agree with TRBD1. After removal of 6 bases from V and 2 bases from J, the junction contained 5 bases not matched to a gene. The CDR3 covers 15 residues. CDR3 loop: CASSPTGGRNQPQHF. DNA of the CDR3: TGTGCCAGCAGCCCGACAGGGGGACGCAATCAGCCCCAGCATTTT.

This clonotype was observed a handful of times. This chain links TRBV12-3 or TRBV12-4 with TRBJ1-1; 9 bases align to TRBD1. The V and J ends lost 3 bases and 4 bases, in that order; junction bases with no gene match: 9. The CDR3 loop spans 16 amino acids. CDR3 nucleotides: TGTGCCAGCAGTTTTAGGACAGGGGCTATGGGCACTGAAGCTTTCTTT. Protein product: CASSFRTGAMGTEAFF.

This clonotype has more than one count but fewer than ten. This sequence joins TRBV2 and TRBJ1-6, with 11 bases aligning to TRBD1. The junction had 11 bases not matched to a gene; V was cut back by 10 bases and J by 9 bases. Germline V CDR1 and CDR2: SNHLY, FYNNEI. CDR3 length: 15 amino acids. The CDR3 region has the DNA TGTGCCACCAGGGGACAGGGGGAAATCGGTTCACCCCTCCACTTT. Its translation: CATRGQGEIGSPLHF.

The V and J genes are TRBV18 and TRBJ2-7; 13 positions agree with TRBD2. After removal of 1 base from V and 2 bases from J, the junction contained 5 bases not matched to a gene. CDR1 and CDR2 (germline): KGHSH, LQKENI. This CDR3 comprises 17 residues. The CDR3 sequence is CASSPLSGTSGTYEQYF. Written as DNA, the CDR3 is TGTGCCAGCTCACCACTCTCCGGGACTAGCGGGACCTACGAGCAGTACTTC.

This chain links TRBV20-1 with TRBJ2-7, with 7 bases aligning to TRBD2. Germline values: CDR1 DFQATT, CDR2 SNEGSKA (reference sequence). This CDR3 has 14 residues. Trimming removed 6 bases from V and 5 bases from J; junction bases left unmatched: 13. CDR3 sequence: CSARGGAGVDEQYF. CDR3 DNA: TGCAGTGCGCGGGGCGGGGCGGGAGTTGACGAGCAGTACTTC.

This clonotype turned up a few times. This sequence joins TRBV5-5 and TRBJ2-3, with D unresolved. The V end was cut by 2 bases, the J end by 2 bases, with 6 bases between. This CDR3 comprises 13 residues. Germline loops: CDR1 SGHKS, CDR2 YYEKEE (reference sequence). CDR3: CASSLYNTDTQYF. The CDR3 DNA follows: TGTGCCAGCAGCTTATACAACACAGATACGCAGTATTTT.

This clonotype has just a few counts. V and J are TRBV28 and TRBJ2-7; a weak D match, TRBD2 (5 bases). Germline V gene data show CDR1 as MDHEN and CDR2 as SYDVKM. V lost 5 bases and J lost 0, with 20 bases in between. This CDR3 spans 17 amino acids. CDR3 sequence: CASSPPPARRGSYEQYF. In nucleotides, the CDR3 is TGTGCCAGCAGTCCTCCCCCGGCCCGTCGGGGCTCCTACGAGCAGTACTTC. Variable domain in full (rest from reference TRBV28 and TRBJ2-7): DVKVTQSSRYLVKRTGEKVFLECVQDMDHENMFWYRQDPGLGLRLIYFSYDVKMKEKGDIPEGYSVSREKKERFSLILESASTNQTSMYLCASSPPPARRGSYEQYFGPGTRLTVT.